This T cell receptor beta chain came from a study of blood T cell repertoires in COVID-19. V lost 3 bases and J lost 1; bases outside the gene matches: 7. This CDR3 spans 18 amino acids. CDR1 and CDR2 (germline): KGHDR, SFDVKD. The repertoire was sequenced with immunoSEQ multiplex PCR; TCRdb's copy has only in-frame clones and lacks some. The data hold 85,000 to 120,000 clones, with over 65% observed a single time. This receptor was obtained from a human donor in a cohort sampled during active COVID-19. V usage is TRBV24-1 and J usage is TRBJ2-5, with 13 nucleotides matching TRBD2. Material: peripheral blood. CDR3 nucleotides: TGTGCCACCAGTGATACCGGGACTAGCGGGGAGCCCCAAGAGACCCAGTACTTC. It is translated as CATSDTGTSGEPQETQYF.